This record looks at one T cell receptor beta chain sequence and its context. The sample comes from a study of OX40 agonist ivuxolimab in advanced cancers. Turning to the study itself: People in dose escalation had one of these cancers: hepatocellular carcinoma, melanoma, renal cell or head and neck cancer.

Method: immunoSEQ multiplex PCR; TCRdb's copy keeps in-frame clones and lacks some. The sample shows 55,000 to 75,000 clones, around 87% of them seen only once. Germline values: CDR1 MNHNS, CDR2 SASEGT. The CDR3 runs 15 residues. With V trimmed by 6 bases and J by 5 bases, 9 bases remained unmatched. V is TRBV6-1 and J is TRBJ1-1, with 10 bases matching TRBD1. The TCR comes from an adult with an advanced solid tumor such as melanoma, head and neck, liver or kidney cancer. The starting material was CD4+ or CD8+ T cells sorted from blood, obtained in a trial of the OX40 agonist ivuxolimab. The chain's CDR3 is CASRTTGGARTEAFF. The CDR3 coding sequence is TGTGCCAGCAGAACGACAGGGGGCGCGAGGACTGAAGCTTTCTTT.